Shown below are 7 T cell receptor beta chains from a single sample sequenced in a study of cytomegalovirus exposure and HLA in healthy donors (dated by TCRdb to about 2017). The library was produced with the immunoSEQ multiplex PCR assay. For the multiplex PCR, a mixture combining 60 forward primers for TCR Vbeta segments and 13 reverse primers for TCR Jbeta segments was used. TCRdb took this table from immuneACCESS and kept in-frame rearrangements with V and J called. Such tables lack part of the clones; where checked against another copy, unresolved V genes explain under half of the gap, and the rest is unexplained. The sample records about 130,000 clones, more than 60% of which are singletons. Roughly 1.9% of the sample is held by the ten biggest clonotypes. The sample comprised PBMCs. Receptors originate from a woman aged 40 to 49 in good health and CMV-seronegative.

The chain recombines TRBV19 with TRBJ1-2, with D unresolved. The CDR3 consists of 14 residues. Germline lookup yields CDR1 LNHDA and CDR2 SQIVND (reference sequence). V was clipped by 1 base and J by 4 bases, with 10 bases between them. This chain's CDR3 is CASSIVGGIYGYTF. As DNA, the CDR3 is TGTGCCAGTAGTATAGTTGGAGGCATCTATGGCTACACCTTC.

In its sample, this clone was seen once. V and J are TRBV7-2 and TRBJ2-1; 8 nucleotides align to TRBD1. Germline-derived CDR1 and CDR2 are SGHTA and FQGNSA. CDR3 size: 14 residues. With 2 bases clipped from V and 5 bases from J, the junction kept 2 bases outside the gene matches. The CDR3 region is CASSLRQGNNEQFF. Here the CDR3 DNA reads TGTGCCAGCAGCTTACGACAGGGGAACAATGAGCAGTTCTTC.

This chain connects TRBV27 to TRBJ2-3; 10 positions agree with TRBD1. V dropped 5 bases and J dropped 6; count of bases not matched to a gene: 11. CDR3 size: 16 residues. The germline V gene has CDR1 MNHEY and CDR2 SMNVEV (reference sequence). CDR3 DNA sequence: TGTGCCAGCAGTCCCCGGGGGGGACAGGGGCCCGATACGCAGTATTTT. Translating it yields CASSPRGGQGPDTQYF.

The CDR3 spells CASGGTGGAGLFF. Here the CDR3 DNA reads TGTGCCAGCGGTGGGACAGGGGGCGCGGGGCTGTTTTTT. This chain connects TRBV6-5 to TRBJ2-2, with 12 bases that match TRBD1. CDR3 length: 13 amino acids. V lost 8 bases to trimming and J lost 13 bases; unmatched junction nucleotides: 8. The germline CDR1 and CDR2 sequences are MNHEY and SVGAGI.

The chain employs TRBV7-9 and TRBJ2-5, with D hard to call. The V gene's germline CDR1 is SEHNR and CDR2 FQNEAQ (reference sequence). The CDR3 is 15 residues long. Trimming shortened V by 1 base and J by 3 bases, and 12 bases separated the two germline ends. The CDR3 reads CASSLDTITKETQYF. CDR3 nucleotides: TGTGCCAGCAGCTTAGATACTATAACCAAAGAGACCCAGTACTTC. Using reference TRBV7-9 and TRBJ2-5 for the parts outside the CDR3, the full variable domain is DTGVSQNPRHKITKRGQNVTFRCDPISEHNRLYWYRQTLGQGPEFLTYFQNEAQLEKSRLLSDRFSAERPKGSFSTLEIQRTEQGDSAMYLCASSLDTITKETQYFGPGTRLLVL.

The V and J genes are TRBV9 and TRBJ2-3; TRBD2 aligns across 12 bases. Per germline, CDR1 SGDLS and CDR2 YYNGEE. This CDR3 contains 13 residues. V shed 9 bases and J 11 bases; nucleotides not matched to a gene: 10. CDR3 amino acids: CATPGLAGNMQYF. Here the CDR3 DNA reads TGTGCCACCCCGGGACTAGCGGGTAATATGCAGTATTTT.

The chain is built from TRBV9 and TRBJ1-1, with 7 positions matching TRBD1. CDR3 size: 12 residues. V lost 4 bases to trimming and J lost 6 bases; unmatched junction nucleotides: 3. Germline V gene lookup returns CDR1 SGDLS and CDR2 YYNGEE. DNA of the CDR3: TGTGCCAGCAGCCCTGGACAGGCTGAAGCTTTCTTT. Translation gives CASSPGQAEAFF.